This TCR beta chain is from a study of blood T cell repertoires in COVID-19. The CDR3 consists of 13 residues. Germline V lookup: CDR1 SQVTM, CDR2 ANQGSEA. V dropped 4 bases and J dropped 7 bases, with 14 bases sitting between them. Authors' analysis steps: Researchers report that nucleated cell counts were estimated from reference gene primer amplification. Using immunoSEQ multiplex PCR, the repertoire was profiled, and TCRdb retains in-frame clones only, with some absent. V, J and clone size derive from that table, while D and trimming were established from the DNA sequence. The table shows approximately 62,000 clones, with approximately 73% occurring only once.

The source material was peripheral blood. The chain links TRBV29-1 to TRBJ2-4; D is possibly TRBD1 (5 bases). The clonotype originates from a woman in her forties or fifties with active or convalescent COVID-19. The CDR3 DNA is TGCAGCGTTGTAGGAAAGGGGCGGAACATTCAGTACTTC. It encodes CSVVGKGRNIQYF.